The 30 T cell receptor beta chains below all came from one sample that was sequenced in a study of blood T cell repertoires in COVID-19. Sequencing used immunoSEQ multiplex PCR; TCRdb keeps in-frame clones, though not all of them. The sample has 200,000 to 300,000 clones; 85% are singletons. Sequencing input: peripheral blood. These receptors were collected from an older woman with active or convalescent COVID-19.

In this sample, this clone turned up once. The V and J genes are TRBV18 and TRBJ1-1; 8 bases are shared with TRBD1. Losses at the gene ends were 6 bases for V and 5 bases for J; bases not matched to a gene: 5. The CDR3 has 13 amino acids. Germline V gives CDR1 KGHSH, CDR2 LQKENI. CDR3 protein: CASSTGGVTEAFF. The DNA for the CDR3 is TGTGCCAGCTCCACAGGGGGAGTTACTGAAGCTTTCTTT.

This chain uses TRBV5-1 with TRBJ1-2; D is ambiguous. Germline CDR1 is SGHRS and CDR2 is YFSETQ. Trimming took off 0 bases at V and 6 bases at J, with 9 bases between the two ends. The CDR3 is 13 amino acids. CDR3 in DNA: TGCGCCAGCAGCTTGGTCGAGAGAGATGGCTACACCTTC. Protein product: CASSLVERDGYTF.

The V gene is TRBV19, the J gene TRBJ1-1; D gene ambiguous. CDR1 is LNHDA and CDR2 is SQIVND in the germline V gene (reference sequence). Trimming shortened V by 4 bases and J by 5 bases, and 11 bases separated the two germline ends. The CDR3 runs 13 residues. CDR3: CASSRRGSTEAFF. CDR3 DNA: TGTGCCAGTAGTAGGAGAGGGTCAACTGAAGCTTTCTTT.

V is TRBV7-2 and J is TRBJ2-1, with unresolved D. V gave up 2 bases and J gave up 5 bases, with 7 bases separating them. CDR3 length: 13 amino acids. CDR1 and CDR2 (germline): SGHTA, FQGNSA. CDR3: CASSLNRDNEQFF. CDR3 sequence (DNA): TGTGCCAGCAGCTTAAACAGAGACAATGAGCAGTTCTTC.

With respect to this clone: Germline and junction disagree at one end, which may indicate a read error. This chain joins TRBV6-1 and TRBJ2-2, with 8 positions matching TRBD2. The CDR3 sequence is 14 residues long. The germline gives CDR1 MNHNS, CDR2 SASEGT. CDR3 in amino acids: CASCDPSGSEELFF. CDR3 in DNA: TGTGCCAGCTGTGACCCCAGCGGGAGCGAGGAGCTGTTTTTT.

The J gene is TRBJ1-2, the V gene TRBV28, with TRBD1 as a possible D gene (6 bases). Deletions cut 4 bases from V and 1 base from J, with 16 bases between. CDR3 size: 16 residues. Germline CDR1 and CDR2: MDHEN and SYDVKM. The CDR3 protein is CASSYRALGINYGYTF. In nucleotides, the CDR3 is TGTGCCAGCAGTTACAGGGCACTGGGGATTAACTATGGCTACACCTTC.

The gene calls are TRBV6-1 and TRBJ1-1, with TRBD1 matching 8 bases. Looked up from germline, CDR1 is MNHNS and CDR2 is SASEGT. The CDR3 has 14 residues. After removal of 3 bases from V and 4 bases from J, the junction contained 4 bases not matched to a gene. The CDR3 DNA follows: TGTGCCAGCAGTGACAGGGGGCGAGGCACTGAAGCTTTCTTT. It codes for CASSDRGRGTEAFF.

CDR3 loop: CATTPDRAFMNTEAFF. Written as DNA, the CDR3 is TGTGCCACAACACCGGACAGGGCCTTTATGAACACTGAAGCTTTCTTT. The chain joins TRBV19 to TRBJ1-1; 8 nucleotides agree with TRBD1. V shed 10 bases, J shed 0 bases, and the junction held 13 bases outside the gene matches. The CDR3 is 16 residues long. From germline, CDR1 is LNHDA and CDR2 SQIVND (reference sequence).

The chain couples TRBV3-1 (or the pseudogene TRBV3-2) to TRBJ2-2; TRBD2 is a possible D gene (6 bases). The CDR3 spans 17 residues. Germline assignment: CDR1 LGHDT and CDR2 YNNKEL (reference sequence). Deletions cut 4 bases from V and 6 bases from J, with 21 bases between. The CDR3 DNA is TGTGCCAGCAGCCCGGGGGAAGGGGCGAGCCCCGCCGGGGAGCTGTTTTTT. Its protein product is CASSPGEGASPAGELFF.

The gene calls are TRBV15 and TRBJ1-4; D possibly corresponds to TRBD1 (6 bases). Deletions cut 0 bases from V and 4 bases from J, with 12 bases between. From germline, CDR1 is LNHNV and CDR2 YYDKDF (reference sequence). This CDR3 has 16 residues. The CDR3 sequence: CATSRDREGVNEKLFF. CDR3 bases: TGTGCCACCAGCAGAGATCGGGAGGGGGTTAATGAAAAACTGTTTTTT.

The chain links TRBV15 to TRBJ2-1; tentatively, D is TRBD1 (5 bases). V was cut by 0 bases and J by 6 bases, with 12 bases left in between. The CDR3 consists of 15 residues. Germline V gene sequence: CDR1 LNHNV, CDR2 YYDKDF (reference sequence). CDR3 nucleotides: TGTGCCACCAGCAGAGACTTCGGCCAGGGCAATGAGCAGTTCTTC. Amino acids: CATSRDFGQGNEQFF.

The V gene is TRBV5-8, the J gene TRBJ2-1; D unclear. The germline V and J ends were trimmed by 6 bases and 4 bases, with 23 bases remaining between them. The CDR3 length is 17 residues. Germline CDR1 SGHTS, CDR2 YDEGEE. Here the CDR3 DNA reads TGTGCCAGCACCGTAATGTACAGCAAAAATGGATACAATGAGCAGTTCTTC. Its translation is CASTVMYSKNGYNEQFF.

The V and J genes are TRBV6-5 and TRBJ2-1, with D perhaps TRBD2 (5 bases). The CDR3 length is 15 residues. The V and J ends lost 9 bases and 6 bases respectively, with 21 bases between them. CDR1 is MNHEY, CDR2 SVGAGI, per germline. The CDR3 DNA reads as TGTGCCAGTACCATCGGGTCGGGGAGCGGCAATGAGCAGTTCTTC. It translates to CASTIGSGSGNEQFF.

The chain recombines TRBV14 with TRBJ1-5; TRBD1 aligns across 10 bases. The junction had 5 bases not matched to a gene; V was cut back by 2 bases and J by 1 base. Germline V gene lookup returns CDR1 SGHDN and CDR2 FVKESK. The CDR3 covers 17 residues. This CDR3 is CASSQPSTGGSNQPQHF. Here the CDR3 DNA reads TGTGCCAGCAGCCAACCTTCGACAGGGGGCAGCAATCAGCCCCAGCATTTT.

V and J are TRBV7-2 and TRBJ2-6; TRBD1 matches at 7 bases. There are 17 residues in the CDR3. Germline V gene data show CDR1 as SGHTA and CDR2 as FQGNSA. The V gene end was trimmed by 4 bases and the J gene end by 4 bases; junction bases not matched to a gene: 10. The CDR3 nucleotides read TGTGCCAGCAGCTACCGACAGGGTGCGGAAGGGGCCAACGTCCTGACTTTC. It codes for CASSYRQGAEGANVLTF.

V and J are TRBV27 and TRBJ2-1; TRBD1 is a possible D gene (6 bases). The length of the CDR3 is 15 residues. Between the trimmed V and J ends, which lost 4 bases and 1 base, there was a span of 11 bases. From germline, CDR1 is MNHEY and CDR2 SMNVEV (reference sequence). The CDR3: CASSWGQRSYNEQFF. Written as DNA, the CDR3 is TGTGCCAGCAGTTGGGGGCAGAGATCCTACAATGAGCAGTTCTTC.

The rearrangement uses TRBV5-3 and TRBJ1-1; D not resolved. TRBV5-3 is an ORF for which the function is uncertain. The CDR3 has 12 residues. V was cut by 5 bases and J by 7 bases, with 12 bases left in between. CDR3 DNA sequence: TGTGCCAGAAGATCCCGGACTTTTGAAGCTTTCTTT. It encodes CARRSRTFEAFF.

This chain links TRBV28 with TRBJ2-5; 10 bases are shared with TRBD1. After removal of 5 bases from V and 4 bases from J, the junction contained 10 bases not matched to a gene. CDR3 size: 16 residues. Germline CDR1 and CDR2: MDHEN and SYDVKM. CDR3 DNA: TGTGCCAGCAGTATACCCCGACAGGGGGCGGGAGAGACCCAGTACTTC. Protein sequence: CASSIPRQGAGETQYF.

The V and J genes are TRBV6-5 and TRBJ2-3; 10 bases are a match to TRBD2. The germline CDR1 and CDR2 sequences are MNHEY and SVGAGI. J gave up 1 base and V 6 bases, and 4 bases lay outside the gene matches. The CDR3 contains 15 residues. The CDR3 reads CASRVAGGRTDTQYF. CDR3 nucleotides: TGTGCCAGCAGGGTAGCGGGGGGACGCACAGATACGCAGTATTTT.

The rearrangement links TRBV7-3 to TRBJ2-3; D possibly corresponds to TRBD2 (6 bases). The V end lost 4 bases, the J end lost 0 bases, and 14 bases lay between the germline ends. Germline V lookup: CDR1 SGHTA, CDR2 FQGTGA. This CDR3 spans 16 amino acids. CDR3 loop: CASSSAVGGSTDTQYF. In DNA, the CDR3 is TGTGCCAGCAGCTCCGCCGTTGGGGGGAGCACAGATACGCAGTATTTT. Using reference TRBV7-3 and TRBJ2-3 for the parts outside the CDR3, the full variable domain is GAGVSQTPSNKVTEKGKYVELRCDPISGHTALYWYRQSLGQGPEFLIYFQGTGAADDSGLPNDRFFAVRPEGSVSTLKIQRTERGDSAVYLCASSSAVGGSTDTQYFGPGTRLTVL.

V is TRBV12-5 and J is TRBJ2-3; 9 bases are a match to TRBD2. V dropped 7 bases and J dropped 8; count of bases not matched to a gene: 25. Per germline, CDR1 LGHNT and CDR2 FRNRAP. CDR3 length equals 19 residues. The CDR3, as DNA: TGTGCTAGTGAGCTCAATACTGGCGGGAGGGGGGTAGGTTATGGTACGCAGTATTTT. Its translation: CASELNTGGRGVGYGTQYF.

The chain links TRBV28 to TRBJ1-2; no reliable D call. The CDR3 is 14 residues long. V was cut by 3 bases and J by 8 bases, with 16 bases left in between. Germline loops: CDR1 MDHEN, CDR2 SYDVKM. The CDR3 loop reads CASSFRGFLSGYTF. As DNA, the CDR3 is TGTGCCAGCAGTTTTCGAGGGTTCCTTTCGGGCTACACCTTC.

The gene calls are TRBV5-1 and TRBJ1-1; D is unclear. The CDR3 sequence is 13 residues long. Deletions cut 1 base from V and 3 bases from J, with 7 bases between. The V gene's germline CDR1 is SGHRS and CDR2 YFSETQ. The CDR3 region has the DNA TGCGCCAGCAGCTTGCGTGTCGACACTGAAGCTTTCTTT. Translated, it gives CASSLRVDTEAFF.

The chain combines TRBV11-2 with TRBJ2-1; D not resolved. In germline, CDR1 is SGHAT, CDR2 FQNNGV. Trimming left V 2 bases short and J 9 bases short, with 11 bases between. The CDR3 spans 13 residues. The CDR3 region has the DNA TGTGCCAGCAGCTTATCTATTTTTGGTGAGCAGTTCTTC. It yields the protein CASSLSIFGEQFF.

On this clone: Other DNA sequences in this sample translate to the same CDR3. The V gene is TRBV2, the J gene TRBJ1-2; D unresolved. V was pared by 4 bases and J by 3 bases, with 12 bases between. Germline V gene data show CDR1 as SNHLY and CDR2 as FYNNEI. CDR3 length: 14 residues. The CDR3 here is CASSVRQGDYGYTF. CDR3 in DNA: TGTGCCAGCAGTGTCCGACAAGGTGACTATGGCTACACCTTC. Based on the CDR3 plus reference TRBV2 and TRBJ1-2, the full variable domain is EPEVTQTPSHQVTQMGQEVILRCVPISNHLYFYWYRQILGQKVEFLVSFYNNEISEKSEIFDDQFSVERPDGSNFTLKIRSTKLEDSAMYFCASSVRQGDYGYTFGSGTRLTVV.

This clone was detected only once. The rearrangement uses TRBV2 and TRBJ1-1, with 10 bases matching TRBD1. Per germline, CDR1 SNHLY and CDR2 FYNNEI. The CDR3 runs to 14 residues. V gave up 8 bases and J gave up 4 bases; unmatched junction bases: 7. CDR3 in amino acids: CASDRGPYSTEAFF. The CDR3 nucleotides read TGTGCCAGCGACAGGGGGCCCTATTCCACTGAAGCTTTCTTT.

The chain employs TRBV11-3 and TRBJ2-2; a weak D match, TRBD1 (5 bases). Trimming left V 3 bases short and J 0 bases short, with 8 bases between. This CDR3 comprises 15 residues. Germline values: CDR1 SGHNT, CDR2 YENEEA. DNA for the CDR3: TGTGCCAGCAGCTTTCCAGGGTCGAACACCGGGGAGCTGTTTTTT. Protein: CASSFPGSNTGELFF.

A few counts support this clone. This chain uses TRBV11-3 with TRBJ2-3; 7 bases match TRBD2. Germline CDR1 and CDR2: SGHNT and YENEEA. The junction had 11 bases not matched to a gene; V was cut back by 1 base and J by 4 bases. The CDR3 has 17 residues. The CDR3 region is CASSLGPRGRGPDTQYF. DNA of the CDR3: TGTGCCAGCAGCTTAGGCCCTCGAGGGAGGGGCCCAGATACGCAGTATTTT.

The chain links TRBV3-1 (or the pseudogene TRBV3-2) to TRBJ1-2, with 8 bases lining up with TRBD1. Germline V gene lookup returns CDR1 LGHDT and CDR2 YNNKEL (reference sequence). V was pared by 4 bases and J by 6 bases, with 10 bases of the junction left unmatched. This CDR3 is 15 amino acids long. The CDR3 DNA reads TGTGCCAGCAGCCTTTACCTGGACAGGGTGAATGGCTACACCTTC. Residues: CASSLYLDRVNGYTF.

Concerning this clone itself: Other DNA sequences in this specimen translate into the identical CDR3. V is TRBV3-1 (or the pseudogene TRBV3-2) and J is TRBJ2-2; D gene uncertain. Trimming stripped 2 bases from V and 4 bases from J, with 8 bases between. Germline-derived CDR1 and CDR2 are LGHDT and YNNKEL (reference sequence). This CDR3 is built from 14 residues. The CDR3 region is CASSQSRGTGELFF. CDR3 nucleotides: TGTGCCAGCAGCCAATCGCGTGGCACCGGGGAGCTGTTTTTT.